The clone carrying this T cell receptor beta chain has at least ten counts. The antigen is undetermined. This record comes from a study of regulatory T cells in long-lasting Graves disease. Stated time point: newly diagnosed GD, antithyroid drugs for less than 3 months. The TCR library was made from RNA that had been extracted from PBMCs in TRIzol. Construction of TCR beta libraries relied on iRepertoire HTBI primers and on Arm-PCR targeting CDR3 regions. Using its own MiXCR run on the multiplex PCR reads, TCRdb lists one record per CDR3 protein. Of roughly 430,000 distinct CDR3 sequences in the sample, roughly 15% were seen once. The CDR3 extends over 16 amino acids. With V trimmed by 6 bases and J by 3 bases, 13 bases remained unmatched. CDR1 is MDHEN, CDR2 SYDVKM, per germline. Study-wide results and limits: Persistent Graves' patients showed less TCR diversity than newly diagnosed patients showed. Possibly, too few samples lowered accuracy.

These data were also filed under a second study, of T cells in Graves' hyperthyroidism and ophthalmopathy.

Sequenced here: peripheral blood mononuclear cells (PBMCs), sampled at new diagnosis, from a patient treated with antithyroid drugs. This clonotype originated in a woman in her 30s with Graves disease. The rearrangement links TRBV28 to TRBJ2-7; TRBD2 matches at 8 bases. Here the CDR3 DNA reads TGTGCCAGCAGAATAGGGTCGGTAGCGGGACTCTACGAGCAGTACTTC. It specifies CASRIGSVAGLYEQYF. The full variable domain, in which reference TRBV28 and TRBJ2-7 provide the parts outside the CDR3, is DVKVTQSSRYLVKRTGEKVFLECVQDMDHENMFWYRQDPGLGLRLIYFSYDVKMKEKGDIPEGYSVSREKKERFSLILESASTNQTSMYLCASRIGSVAGLYEQYFGPGTRLTVT.